Listed below are T cell receptor beta chains from one sample, sequenced in a study of T-cell memory formation after mild COVID-19. TCRdb redid the calling of the 5' RACE reads with MiXCR, one entry per CDR3 protein. The data contain 170,000 or so distinct CDR3 sequences, around 21% of them singletons. Specimen: PBMCs or a T cell subset sorted from them (not recorded which). These receptors came from an adult woman who had mild COVID-19 (a few samples of this study predate the infection). Cell type and time point are not known. Both conserved end residues are part of each CDR3. D genes are given only for firm matches. Only part of the rows carry a size: once, few, many, or a class if the clone is expanded.

d_gene	v_gene	j_gene	abundance	CDR3nt	CDR3aa
TRBD1	TRBV27	TRBJ1-4	NA	TGTGCCAGCAGTTTCCTAGGGGGCATTAATGAAAAACTGTTTTTT	CASSFLGGINEKLFF
NA	TRBV11-2	TRBJ1-3	NA	TGTGCCAGCAGCTTAGATCGGTTTGCATGGGGGACTCATACCGGCGCTGGAAACACCATATATTTT	CASSLDRFAWGTHTGAGNTIYF
TRBD1	TRBV7-9	TRBJ2-7	NA	TGTGCCAGCAGCGATCCGGGACAGGGTTCCGAGCAGTACTTC	CASSDPGQGSEQYF
TRBD2	TRBV24-1	TRBJ2-7	few	TGTGCCACCAGTGATATCAGCGGGGGAACCTACGAGCAGTACTTC	CATSDISGGTYEQYF
TRBD1	TRBV29-1	TRBJ1-2	NA	TGCAGCGTGCGGACAGGGTTGAACTATGGCTACACCTTC	CSVRTGLNYGYTF
NA	TRBV9	TRBJ2-5	NA	TGTGCCAGCAGCGGTTCGGGGGTGTCAGAGACCCAGTACTTC	CASSGSGVSETQYF
NA	TRBV20-1	TRBJ1-2	NA	TGCAGTGCTAGAGTCGATACAGTGGTCTACACCTTC	CSARVDTVVYTF
NA	TRBV12-3/TRBV12-4	TRBJ1-1	NA	TGTGCCAGCAGTCCACTGACGGGAGTGGACACTGAAGCTTTCTTT	CASSPLTGVDTEAFF
TRBD2	TRBV7-8	TRBJ2-1	many	TGTGCCAGCTTTGCGGCGGGAGGCCCTCTGTGGGATGAGCAGTTCTTC	CASFAAGGPLWDEQFF
TRBD2	TRBV11-1	TRBJ2-1	few	TGTGCCAGCAGCTTAGAGGGACTAGGTCTAAGCAATGAGCAGTTCTTC	CASSLEGLGLSNEQFF
NA	TRBV14	TRBJ2-1	NA	TGTGCCAGCAGCCAGTACAGGGTCCATGAGCAGTTCTTC	CASSQYRVHEQFF
NA	TRBV12-3/TRBV12-4	TRBJ1-6	NA	TGTGCCAGCAGTCCGGACAGAGATTCACCCCTCCACTTT	CASSPDRDSPLHF
NA	TRBV27	TRBJ1-5	few	TGTGCCAGCAGTTTCGCGGGCGATCAGCCCCAGCATTTT	CASSFAGDQPQHF
NA	TRBV7-6	TRBJ1-5	NA	TGTGCCAGCAGCTCCGGGGGATCTACAGGAGTTTATAGCAATCAGCCCCAGCATTTT	CASSSGGSTGVYSNQPQHF
NA	TRBV13	TRBJ2-1	NA	TGTGCCACCTTGACTAGTAGAGTCCACAATGAGCAGTTCTTC	CATLTSRVHNEQFF
TRBD1	TRBV13	TRBJ1-3	few	TGTGCCAGCAGCTTATGGGACAGTGATTACTCTGGAAACACCATATATTTT	CASSLWDSDYSGNTIYF
NA	TRBV30	TRBJ1-1	NA	TGTGCCTGGAGTCCGAGTCCGGGCACTGAAGCTTTCTTT	CAWSPSPGTEAFF
TRBD2	TRBV2	TRBJ2-1	few	TGTGCCAGCAGGGGGAAGGGGGTAGCGGGAGTTAATGAGCAGTTCTTC	CASRGKGVAGVNEQFF
NA	TRBV5-6	TRBJ1-1	few	TGTGCCAGCAGCTATACAGGGCTAACTGAAGCTTTCTTT	CASSYTGLTEAFF
NA	TRBV7-9	TRBJ2-7	NA	TGTGCCAGCAGCTCTGGGTCTTATCGGGACGAGCAGTACTTC	CASSSGSYRDEQYF
NA	TRBV4-3	TRBJ2-3	few	TGCGCCAGCAGCCAAGATTCACTCGATACGCAGTATTTT	CASSQDSLDTQYF
TRBD1	TRBV4-1	TRBJ2-2	NA	TGCGCCAGCAGCCACCCCGGGACAGGGAGCACCGGGGAGCTGTTTTTT	CASSHPGTGSTGELFF
NA	TRBV12-3/TRBV12-4	TRBJ1-6	once	TGTGCCAGCAGTCTAGGATATTCAACCCTCCACTTT	CASSLGYSTLHF
NA	TRBV9	TRBJ2-7	NA	TGTGCCAGCAGCGTTTTTTCCGGGCCCAAGAACGAGCAGTACTTC	CASSVFSGPKNEQYF
TRBD2	TRBV3-1	TRBJ2-1	NA	TGTGCCAGCAGCCACTGGGGGTCTAGCGGGATCAATGAGCAGTTCTTC	CASSHWGSSGINEQFF
TRBD2	TRBV7-6	TRBJ2-3	few	TGTGCCAGCAGCCCATTAGCGGGAAGCACAGATACGCAGTATTTT	CASSPLAGSTDTQYF
TRBD2	TRBV6-2/TRBV6-3	TRBJ2-2	few	TGTGCCAGCAGTTACTCCCATACCGGGACTAAGAACACCGGGGAGCTGTTTTTT	CASSYSHTGTKNTGELFF
NA	TRBV29-1	TRBJ1-1	NA	TGCAGCGTTGAGGGGGAGGGCGAGACTGAAGCTTTCTTT	CSVEGEGETEAFF